These T cell receptor beta chains were read from a single sample in a study of T cells in Graves' hyperthyroidism and ophthalmopathy. TCRdb re-called the multiplex PCR reads through MiXCR, storing one row per CDR3 protein. This table holds some 740,000 distinct CDR3 sequences, 12% to 15% found once. Sequenced material: blood. The receptors come from a young woman with Graves' hyperthyroidism. The CDR3 runs from the conserved cysteine through the conserved F or W. D genes are given only for firm matches. Clone size is shown for a subset of rows, as once, few, many or a class of expanded clone.

J	D	V	size	CDR3	DNA
TRBJ1-2	TRBD1	TRBV19	many	CASSTPQTGGLGYTF	TGTGCCAGTAGTACGCCTCAGACAGGGGGTCTTGGCTACACCTTC
TRBJ2-7	TRBD1	TRBV6-1	once	CASTSDRVREQYF	TGTGCCAGCACCTCGGACAGGGTGCGAGAGCAGTACTTC
TRBJ1-5	-	TRBV6-2/TRBV6-3	many	CASRQTGAIHQPQHF	TGTGCCAGCAGACAGACCGGGGCCATTCATCAGCCCCAGCATTTT
TRBJ1-2	-	TRBV28	many	CASSIYSVDGYTF	TGTGCCAGCAGTATCTACAGCGTAGACGGCTACACCTTC
TRBJ2-5	-	TRBV12-3/TRBV12-4	-	CASRTETFQETQYF	TGTGCCAGCAGGACCGAGACTTTTCAAGAGACCCAGTACTTC
TRBJ2-3	-	TRBV6-2/TRBV6-3	-	CASTHGQTSTDTQYF	TGTGCCAGCACTCATGGACAGACTAGCACAGATACGCAGTATTTT
TRBJ1-2	TRBD1	TRBV6-4	-	CASRTTGANGYTF	TGTGCCAGCAGGACTACAGGGGCAAATGGCTACACCTTC
TRBJ1-5	TRBD1	TRBV7-9	-	CASSDWEGAGSNQPQHF	TGTGCCAGCAGCGACTGGGAGGGGGCCGGGAGCAATCAGCCCCAGCATTTT
TRBJ2-3	TRBD1	TRBV7-8	few	CASSYGQGRADTQYF	TGTGCCAGCAGCTACGGACAGGGTCGAGCAGATACGCAGTATTTT
TRBJ2-5	-	TRBV28	few	CASNSGLLGEETQYF	TGTGCCAGCAATTCCGGACTTCTTGGCGAAGAGACCCAGTACTTC
TRBJ1-4	TRBD1	TRBV6-1	-	CASSKRHRGEAGEKLFF	TGTGCCAGCAGCAAAAGACACAGGGGGGAGGCCGGTGAAAAACTGTTTTTT
TRBJ2-7	-	TRBV7-3	-	CASSLSAIGEQYF	TGTGCCAGCAGCTTATCCGCAATTGGGGAGCAGTACTTC
TRBJ1-2	-	TRBV4-1	-	CASSQAPPGPSYGYTF	TGCGCCAGCAGCCAAGCCCCCCCAGGGCCTAGCTATGGCTACACCTTC
TRBJ2-1	TRBD2	TRBV30	-	CACKWEGLSSYNEQFF	TGTGCCTGCAAGTGGGAGGGCCTAAGCTCCTACAATGAGCAGTTCTTC
TRBJ2-3	-	TRBV12-3/TRBV12-4	-	CASSPRTLTSTDTQYF	TGTGCCAGCAGTCCACGTACCCTGACTAGCACAGATACGCAGTATTTT
TRBJ2-1	TRBD2	TRBV5-1	-	CASRQRAGTTYNEQFF	TGCGCCAGCAGACAACGGGCCGGGACTACCTACAATGAGCAGTTCTTC
TRBJ1-1	TRBD1	TRBV20-1	few	CSARRAGQGGEAFF	TGCAGTGCTAGAAGGGCCGGGCAGGGGGGCGAAGCTTTCTTT
TRBJ2-1	TRBD2	TRBV6-1	many	CASSPLLAGPYNEQFF	TGTGCCAGCAGTCCCTTACTAGCGGGACCTTACAATGAGCAGTTCTTC
TRBJ2-1	-	TRBV5-4	-	CASSRTRLLENEQFF	TGTGCCAGCAGCCGTACAAGACTGCTTGAAAATGAGCAGTTCTTC
TRBJ1-4	-	TRBV4-1	-	CASSQDPSRGYEKLFF	TGCGCCAGCAGCCAAGATCCAAGCAGGGGATATGAAAAACTGTTTTTT
TRBJ2-7	TRBD2	TRBV28	-	CASRTGLANTYEQYF	TGTGCCAGCAGAACCGGACTAGCGAATACCTACGAGCAGTACTTC
TRBJ2-6	-	TRBV28	few	CASRGEGANVLTF	TGTGCCAGCAGGGGGGAGGGGGCCAACGTCCTGACTTTC
TRBJ1-2	-	TRBV6-1	few	CASSEQGRNYGYTF	TGTGCCAGCAGTGAACAGGGGCGGAACTATGGCTACACCTTC
TRBJ2-7	-	TRBV5-5	many	CASSWTDEGQYF	TGTGCCAGCAGTTGGACAGACGAGGGGCAGTACTTC
TRBJ2-6	-	TRBV20-1	-	CSASPSSGANVLTF	TGCAGTGCTAGCCCAAGCTCTGGGGCCAACGTCCTGACTTTC
TRBJ2-7	-	TRBV28	-	CASTLGTGSDYEQYF	TGTGCCAGCACTCTCGGCACCGGGTCCGACTACGAGCAGTACTTC
TRBJ2-1	TRBD1	TRBV6-1	-	CASRPGTGGFVNEQFF	TGTGCCAGCAGACCCGGGACAGGGGGCTTCGTTAATGAGCAGTTCTTC
TRBJ2-5	-	TRBV20-1	many	CSASPDRFPQYF	TGCAGTGCTAGCCCGGACCGATTTCCCCAGTACTTC
TRBJ2-7	-	TRBV6-2/TRBV6-3	-	CASSYGAVSYEQYF	TGTGCCAGCAGTTACGGAGCGGTCTCCTACGAGCAGTACTTC
TRBJ2-1	TRBD1	TRBV5-1	few	CASSPGQVSSYNEQFF	TGCGCCAGCAGCCCGGGACAGGTGAGCTCCTACAATGAGCAGTTCTTC
TRBJ2-7	TRBD2	TRBV20-1	-	CSADLREGRYLYEQYF	TGCAGTGCTGACCTGCGGGAGGGCCGCTACTTGTACGAGCAGTACTTC
TRBJ2-3	TRBD1	TRBV29-1	few	CSVPRDRGTDTQYF	TGCAGCGTCCCCAGGGACAGGGGAACAGATACGCAGTATTTT
TRBJ2-5	-	TRBV19	-	CASSGGGQAQETQYF	TGTGCCAGTAGTGGCGGCGGGCAGGCCCAAGAGACCCAGTACTTC
TRBJ1-6	-	TRBV9	few	CASSVGIGSPLHF	TGTGCCAGCAGCGTAGGTATTGGATCACCCCTCCACTTT
TRBJ2-7	-	TRBV12-3/TRBV12-4	many	CASEVEQYF	TGTGCCAGCGAGGTCGAGCAGTACTTC
TRBJ1-5	-	TRBV24-1	many	CATSVGSSNQPQHF	TGTGCCACCAGTGTTGGGTCCAGCAATCAGCCCCAGCATTTT
TRBJ1-2	-	TRBV30	few	CAWSVGPSRNYGYTF	TGTGCCTGGAGTGTAGGGCCATCCAGAAACTATGGCTACACCTTC
TRBJ1-4	-	TRBV20-1	many	CSARSAGGARSRYEKLFF	TGCAGTGCGAGGTCTGCGGGGGGGGCACGGAGTCGGTACGAAAAACTGTTTTTT
TRBJ2-7	-	TRBV3-1	few	CVSSQVHSSYEQYF	TGTGTCAGCAGCCAAGTTCACAGCTCCTACGAGCAGTACTTC
TRBJ2-2	-	TRBV4-2	few	CASSQVGAGELFF	TGTGCCAGCAGCCAGGTGGGGGCCGGGGAGCTGTTTTTT
TRBJ1-5	-	TRBV7-8	-	CASSSARVGRQPQHF	TGTGCCAGCAGCTCCGCAAGGGTGGGGCGGCAGCCCCAGCATTTT
TRBJ2-7	TRBD2	TRBV28	many	CASISQRGPLSYEQYF	TGTGCCAGCATTTCTCAGCGGGGACCCCTCTCCTACGAGCAGTACTTC